One and the same sample provided the 7 T cell receptor beta chains below, sequenced in a study of graft-versus-host responses after intestinal transplantation. These receptors are not linked to any known antigen. Only in-frame clones appear in the TCRdb table, and some are missing; sequencing was by immunoSEQ multiplex PCR. Altogether roughly 81,000 clones are present, roughly 80% being singletons, with the ten largest covering 0.8% to 0.9%. Specimen: unstimulated CD4+ T cells sorted from spleen or lymph node cells, collected before intestinal transplant. These receptors all stem from a human donor who received an intestinal transplant.

V is TRBV7-8 and J is TRBJ2-1; 11 bases align to TRBD2. There are 17 residues in the CDR3. Germline lookup yields CDR1 SGHVS and CDR2 FQNEAQ. The trim removed 5 bases at V and 0 bases at J, leaving 6 bases unmatched. CDR3: CASSHSGRASSYNEQFF. CDR3 sequence (DNA): TGTGCCAGCAGCCATAGCGGGAGGGCCAGCTCCTACAATGAGCAGTTCTTC. The complete variable domain, with remaining parts taken from reference TRBV7-8 and TRBJ2-1, reads GAGVSQSPRYKVAKRGQDVALRCDPISGHVSLFWYQQALGQGPEFLTYFQNEAQLDKSGLPSDRFFAERPEGSVSTLKIQRTQQEDSAVYLCASSHSGRASSYNEQFFGPGTRLTVL.

The chain uses TRBV18 and TRBJ2-3; 12 bases map to TRBD2. The CDR3 is 18 residues long. Unmatched junction bases numbered 6, after V lost 0 bases and J lost 2 bases. The germline V gene encodes CDR1 KGHSH and CDR2 LQKENI. The CDR3 loop is CASSPPRGLAGITDTQYF. The CDR3 DNA follows: TGTGCCAGCTCACCACCGAGAGGACTAGCGGGGATCACAGATACGCAGTATTTT.

This clone is a singleton in its sample. V gene TRBV28 combines with J gene TRBJ1-1; 11 bases are a match to TRBD1. This CDR3 region has 16 residues. The V gene's germline CDR1 is MDHEN and CDR2 SYDVKM. V shed 7 bases and J 7 bases; nucleotides not matched to a gene: 14. Here the CDR3 DNA reads TGTGCCAGCATCGGACAGGGGGCGGAGATCTTGAGTGAAGCTTTCTTT. It yields the protein CASIGQGAEILSEAFF.

The rearrangement links TRBV5-4 to TRBJ2-5; 12 bases map to TRBD1. The J call may be in error: the DNA end matches TRBJ2-7 better. The CDR3 is 17 amino acids. From germline, CDR1 is SGHNT and CDR2 YYREEE (reference sequence). CDR3 DNA sequence: TGTGCCAGCAGCAAAAATGCCGGGACAGGGGGCTTGTACGAGCAGTACTTC. As protein: CASSKNAGTGGLYEQYF.

V usage is TRBV27 and J usage is TRBJ2-5, with 14 bases that match TRBD2. The germline CDR1 and CDR2 sequences are MNHEY and SMNVEV (reference sequence). CDR3 length: 17 amino acids. Trimming removed 4 bases from V and 5 bases from J; junction bases left unmatched: 9. CDR3 residues: CASSSPLGLAGAETQYF. In DNA form, the CDR3 reads TGTGCCAGCAGTTCACCCCTGGGACTAGCGGGAGCTGAGACCCAGTACTTC.

V and J are TRBV19 and TRBJ2-3; 7 positions agree with TRBD1. The CDR3 covers 13 residues. CDR1 is LNHDA, CDR2 SQIVND, per germline (reference sequence). The ends lost 7 bases at V and 3 bases at J; junction bases unmatched: 4. The CDR3, as DNA: TGTGCCAGTAAAGACAGGGCGACAGATACGCAGTATTTT. Translation gives CASKDRATDTQYF. The whole variable domain, remainder taken from reference TRBV19 and TRBJ2-3, is DGGITQSPKYLFRKEGQNVTLSCEQNLNHDAMYWYRQDPGQGLRLIYYSQIVNDFQKGDIAEGYSVSREKKESFPLTVTSAQKNPTAFYLCASKDRATDTQYFGPGTRLTVL.

J is TRBJ2-7 and V is TRBV27; possibly TRBD1 for D (6 bases). CDR3 length: 12 residues. Between the trimmed V and J ends, which lost 9 bases and 0 bases, there was a span of 9 bases. CDR1 and CDR2 (germline): MNHEY, SMNVEV (reference sequence). CDR3 residues: CARGQSSYEQYF. The CDR3 nucleotides read TGTGCCAGGGGACAAAGCTCCTACGAGCAGTACTTC.